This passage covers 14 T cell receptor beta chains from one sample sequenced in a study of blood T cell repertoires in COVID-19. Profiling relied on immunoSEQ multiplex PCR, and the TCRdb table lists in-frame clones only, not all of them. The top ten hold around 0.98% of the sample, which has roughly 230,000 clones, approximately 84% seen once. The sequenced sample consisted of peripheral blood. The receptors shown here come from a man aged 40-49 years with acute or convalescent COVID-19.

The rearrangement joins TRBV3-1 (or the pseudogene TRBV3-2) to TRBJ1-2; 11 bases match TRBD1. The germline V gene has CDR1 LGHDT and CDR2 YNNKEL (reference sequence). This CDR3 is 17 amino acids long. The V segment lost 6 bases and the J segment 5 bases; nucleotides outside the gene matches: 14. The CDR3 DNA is TGTGCCAGCAGTTCCGAGGACAGGGGGCGAGGATTGTATGGCTACACCTTC. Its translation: CASSSEDRGRGLYGYTF.

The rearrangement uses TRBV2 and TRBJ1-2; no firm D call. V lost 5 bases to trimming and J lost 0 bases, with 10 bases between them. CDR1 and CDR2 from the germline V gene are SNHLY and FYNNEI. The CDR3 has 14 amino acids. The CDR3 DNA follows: TGTGCCAGCAGTCCCGACACGGCTAACTATGGCTACACCTTC. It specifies CASSPDTANYGYTF. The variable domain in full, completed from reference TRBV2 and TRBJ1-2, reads EPEVTQTPSHQVTQMGQEVILRCVPISNHLYFYWYRQILGQKVEFLVSFYNNEISEKSEIFDDQFSVERPDGSNFTLKIRSTKLEDSAMYFCASSPDTANYGYTFGSGTRLTVV.

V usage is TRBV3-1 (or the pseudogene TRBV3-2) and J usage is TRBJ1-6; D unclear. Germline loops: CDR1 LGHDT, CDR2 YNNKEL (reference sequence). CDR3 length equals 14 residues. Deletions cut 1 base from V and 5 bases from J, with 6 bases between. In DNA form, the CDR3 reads TGTGCCAGCAGCCAAGGGGCCGATAATTCACCCCTCCACTTT. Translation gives CASSQGADNSPLHF.

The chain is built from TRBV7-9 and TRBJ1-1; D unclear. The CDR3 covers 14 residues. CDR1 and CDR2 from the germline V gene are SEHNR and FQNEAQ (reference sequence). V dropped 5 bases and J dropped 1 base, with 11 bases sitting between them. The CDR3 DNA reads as TGTGCCAGCAGCCTCGGGTTCGGGAACACTGAAGCTTTCTTT. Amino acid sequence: CASSLGFGNTEAFF.

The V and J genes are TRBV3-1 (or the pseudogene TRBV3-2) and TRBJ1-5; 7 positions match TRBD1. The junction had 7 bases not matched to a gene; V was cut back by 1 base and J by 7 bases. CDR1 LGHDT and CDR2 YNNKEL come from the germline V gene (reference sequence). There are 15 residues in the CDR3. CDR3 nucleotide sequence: TGTGCCAGCAGCCAAGGAGCAGGGGGAACACAGCCCCAGCATTTT. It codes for CASSQGAGGTQPQHF.

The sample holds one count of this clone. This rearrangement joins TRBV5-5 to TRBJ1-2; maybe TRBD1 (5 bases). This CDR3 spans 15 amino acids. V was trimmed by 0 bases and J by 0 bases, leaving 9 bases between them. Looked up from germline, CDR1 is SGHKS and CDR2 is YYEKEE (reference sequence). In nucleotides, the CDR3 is TGTGCCAGCAGCTTGGGGCCGACAGCTAACTATGGCTACACCTTC. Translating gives CASSLGPTANYGYTF.

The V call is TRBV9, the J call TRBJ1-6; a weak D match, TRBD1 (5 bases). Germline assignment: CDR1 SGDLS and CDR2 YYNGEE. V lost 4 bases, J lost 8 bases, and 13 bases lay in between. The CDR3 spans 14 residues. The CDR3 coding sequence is TGTGCCAGCAGCTCCTGGGGCCTTGATTCACCCCTCCACTTT. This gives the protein CASSSWGLDSPLHF.

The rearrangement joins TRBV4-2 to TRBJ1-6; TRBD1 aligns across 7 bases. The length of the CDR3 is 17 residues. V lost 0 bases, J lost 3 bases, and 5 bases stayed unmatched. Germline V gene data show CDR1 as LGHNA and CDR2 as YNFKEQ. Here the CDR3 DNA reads TGTGCCAGCAGCCAAGAAGGGGGCCGTAACTATAATTCACCCCTCCACTTT. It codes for CASSQEGGRNYNSPLHF.

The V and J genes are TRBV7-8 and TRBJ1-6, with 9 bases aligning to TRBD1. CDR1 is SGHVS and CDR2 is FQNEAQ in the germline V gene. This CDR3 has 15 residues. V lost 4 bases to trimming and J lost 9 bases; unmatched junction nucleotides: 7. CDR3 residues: CASSSLGQGVSPLHF. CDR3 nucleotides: TGTGCCAGCAGCTCCCTGGGACAGGGTGTTTCACCCCTCCACTTT. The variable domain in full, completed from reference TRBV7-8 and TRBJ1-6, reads GAGVSQSPRYKVAKRGQDVALRCDPISGHVSLFWYQQALGQGPEFLTYFQNEAQLDKSGLPSDRFFAERPEGSVSTLKIQRTQQEDSAVYLCASSSLGQGVSPLHFGNGTRLTVT.

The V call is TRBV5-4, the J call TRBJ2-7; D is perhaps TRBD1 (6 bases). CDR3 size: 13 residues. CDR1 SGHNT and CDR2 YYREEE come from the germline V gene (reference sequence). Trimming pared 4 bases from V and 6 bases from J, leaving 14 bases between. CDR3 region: CASSPLNRVEQYF. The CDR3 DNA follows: TGTGCCAGCAGCCCCCTCAACAGGGTCGAGCAGTACTTC.

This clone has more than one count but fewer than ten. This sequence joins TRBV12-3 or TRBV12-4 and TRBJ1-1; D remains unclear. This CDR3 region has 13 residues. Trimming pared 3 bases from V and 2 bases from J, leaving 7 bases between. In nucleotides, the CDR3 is TGTGCCAGCAGTTTGGGCCTCAACACTGAAGCTTTCTTT. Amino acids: CASSLGLNTEAFF.

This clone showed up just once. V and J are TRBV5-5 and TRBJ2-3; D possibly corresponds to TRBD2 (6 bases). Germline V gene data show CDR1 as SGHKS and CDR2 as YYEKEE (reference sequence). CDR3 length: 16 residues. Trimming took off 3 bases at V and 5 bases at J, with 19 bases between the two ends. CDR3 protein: CASSSSGTPGQDTQYF. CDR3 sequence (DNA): TGTGCCAGCAGCTCTTCTGGGACTCCAGGGCAAGATACGCAGTATTTT.

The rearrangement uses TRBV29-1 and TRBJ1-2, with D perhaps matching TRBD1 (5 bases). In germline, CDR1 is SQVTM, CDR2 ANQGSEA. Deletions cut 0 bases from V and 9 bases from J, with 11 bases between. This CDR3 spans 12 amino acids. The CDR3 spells CSVEDGQGSYTF. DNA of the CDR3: TGCAGCGTTGAAGATGGGCAGGGTAGCTACACCTTC. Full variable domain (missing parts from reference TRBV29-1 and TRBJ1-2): SAVISQKPSRDICQRGTSLTIQCQVDSQVTMMFWYRQQPGQSLTLIATANQGSEATYESGFVIDKFPISRPNLTFSTLTVSNMSPEDSSIYLCSVEDGQGSYTFGSGTRLTVV.

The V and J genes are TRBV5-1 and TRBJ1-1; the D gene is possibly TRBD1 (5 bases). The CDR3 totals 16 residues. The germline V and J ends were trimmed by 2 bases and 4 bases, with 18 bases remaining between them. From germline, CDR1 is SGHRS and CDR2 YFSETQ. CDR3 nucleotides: TGCGCCAGCAGCTTATCCCCCGGGGGGAGGGGCACTGAAGCTTTCTTT. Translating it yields CASSLSPGGRGTEAFF.